The 31 T cell receptor beta chains below all came from one sample that was sequenced in a study of monozygotic twins with inflammatory bowel disease. TCRdb processed the 5' RACE reads again and assigns one entry to each CDR3 protein, with no DNA. The ten top clones account for about 2%, within a sample of approximately 100,000 distinct CDR3 sequences. Sequenced: blood. These receptors originate from a human donor with ulcerative colitis or Crohn's disease, or a healthy co-twin of an affected twin (not recorded which).

The V and J genes are TRBV13 and TRBJ2-3; TCRdb's D gene call, TRBD2, goes unchecked for lack of DNA. The germline CDR1 and CDR2 sequences are PRHDT and FYEKMQ (reference sequence). CDR3 length: 15 amino acids. The CDR3 is CASSPGAGGTDTQYF.

The gene calls are TRBV27 and TRBJ2-2; the TRBD2 assignment by TCRdb is unverifiable without DNA. Germline lookup yields CDR1 MNHEY and CDR2 SMNVEV (reference sequence). The CDR3 length is 14 residues. The CDR3 protein is CASSRGARTGELFF.

J is TRBJ2-2 and V is TRBV12-3 or TRBV12-4. The CDR3 extends over 13 amino acids. CDR3 in amino acids: CASRPERTGELFF.

This chain links TRBV2 with TRBJ2-3; TCRdb calls TRBD1, which cannot be checked without DNA. Germline CDR1 and CDR2: SNHLY and FYNNEI. The CDR3 is made up of 14 amino acids. CDR3 sequence reads: CTSRGDSSTDTQYF. Combining the CDR3 with reference TRBV2 and TRBJ2-3 gives the whole variable domain EPEVTQTPSHQVTQMGQEVILRCVPISNHLYFYWYRQILGQKVEFLVSFYNNEISEKSEIFDDQFSVERPDGSNFTLKIRSTKLEDSAMYFCTSRGDSSTDTQYFGPGTRLTVL.

This chain connects TRBV20-1 to TRBJ2-5; TCRdb picks TRBD1, but there is no DNA to check that call. CDR3 length: 15 amino acids. Germline lookup yields CDR1 DFQATT and CDR2 SNEGSKA (reference sequence). CDR3: CSAPMATGGSETQYF.

This rearrangement joins TRBV7-8 to TRBJ2-1; no DNA is available, so the TRBD1 call from TCRdb remains unchecked. CDR3 length equals 13 residues. In germline, CDR1 is SGHVS, CDR2 FQNEAQ. The chain's CDR3 is CASTLGRGYEQFF.

This chain connects TRBV5-1 to TRBJ2-3; TCRdb reports TRBD2, a call that lacks DNA to check it against. Germline-derived CDR1 and CDR2 are SGHRS and YFSETQ. The CDR3 is made up of 13 amino acids. The CDR3 loop reads CASVLLAGDTQYF.

This rearrangement joins TRBV18 to TRBJ2-3; TCRdb reports TRBD2, a call that lacks DNA to check it against. Per the germline V gene, CDR1 is KGHSH and CDR2 is LQKENI. This CDR3 has 17 residues. CDR3 sequence: CSSSQPGLAGGSDTQHF.

The chain recombines TRBV7-8 with TRBJ2-7; TCRdb names TRBD2, which stays unverified in the absence of DNA. The CDR3 is 21 amino acids. In germline, CDR1 is SGHVS, CDR2 FQNEAQ. Here the CDR3 reads CASSLADFGLAGPPVPYEQYF.

This CDR3 is CASSYSQGSYNEQFF. The chain couples TRBV6-5 to TRBJ2-1. The CDR3 length is 15 residues. Germline V gives CDR1 MNHEY, CDR2 SVGAGI.

CDR3 in amino acids: CASSFGTGGSGQPQHF. The rearrangement links TRBV12-3 or TRBV12-4 to TRBJ1-5; the D call from TCRdb, TRBD1, cannot be confirmed without DNA. The CDR3 extends over 16 amino acids.

V and J are TRBV9 and TRBJ2-7. The germline CDR1 and CDR2 sequences are SGDLS and YYNGEE. This CDR3 has 14 residues. The CDR3 protein is CASSVVPDNYEQYF.

The V gene is TRBV10-3, the J gene TRBJ1-6; absent DNA, TCRdb's TRBD1 call cannot be checked. This CDR3 contains 14 residues. Looked up from germline, CDR1 is ENHRY and CDR2 is SYGVKD. CDR3 in amino acids: CAIKGTGGNSPLHF.

The V call is TRBV7-9, the J call TRBJ2-2. Germline lookup yields CDR1 SEHNR and CDR2 FQNEAQ (reference sequence). This CDR3 spans 13 amino acids. CDR3 residues: CASSTRSAGELFF.

This chain uses TRBV6-5 with TRBJ2-7; the TCRdb D gene call, TRBD1, has no DNA to confirm it. Germline assignment: CDR1 MNHEY and CDR2 SVGAGI. CDR3 length: 16 residues. The CDR3: CASSYSGTALTYEQYF.

V gene TRBV7-2 combines with J gene TRBJ2-2. Germline assignment: CDR1 SGHTA and CDR2 FQGNSA. The length of the CDR3 is 15 residues. CDR3 sequence: CASSLSTTNTGELFF.

The chain couples TRBV6-1 to TRBJ2-1; TCRdb returns TRBD2, unconfirmable since there is no DNA. This CDR3 spans 14 amino acids. CDR1 is MNHNS, CDR2 SASEGT, per germline. CDR3 sequence reads: CATLRGGSYNEQFF.

This chain uses TRBV7-9 with TRBJ2-4; the TRBD1 assignment by TCRdb is unverifiable without DNA. The CDR3 totals 14 residues. CDR1 is SEHNR, CDR2 FQNEAQ, per germline (reference sequence). The CDR3 region is CANDRVVSKNIQYF.

The V and J genes are TRBV24-1 and TRBJ2-7; with no DNA, the TCRdb D assignment of TRBD1 cannot be verified. CDR3 length: 15 amino acids. Per germline, CDR1 KGHDR and CDR2 SFDVKD. The CDR3 is CATSDFRGGLYEQYF.

This sequence joins TRBV19 and TRBJ2-1; checking the TCRdb D call of TRBD1 is not possible without DNA. Per germline, CDR1 LNHDA and CDR2 SQIVND (reference sequence). The CDR3 runs 16 residues. The chain's CDR3 is CASSPGPRVSDYEQFF.

The rearrangement joins TRBV2 to TRBJ2-4; TCRdb outputs TRBD1, but without DNA this stays unchecked. Germline assignment: CDR1 SNHLY and CDR2 FYNNEI. The CDR3 totals 14 residues. CDR3 protein: CASSRRGVENIQYF.

The chain combines TRBV10-3 with TRBJ2-7; TCRdb names TRBD1, which stays unverified in the absence of DNA. CDR1 and CDR2 from the germline V gene are ENHRY and SYGVKD. The CDR3 runs 12 residues. CDR3 residues: CAGGPASYEQYF.

CDR3 protein: CASSRQMNTGELFF. The rearrangement uses TRBV6-2 or TRBV6-3 and TRBJ2-2; there is no DNA to check the TCRdb D call of TRBD1. The CDR3 is 14 amino acids. Germline V gene data show CDR1 as MNHEY and CDR2 as SVGEGT.

The chain links TRBV20-1 to TRBJ1-5; TCRdb gives TRBD1 as the D gene, but with no DNA this cannot be confirmed. The CDR3 has 13 residues. In germline, CDR1 is DFQATT, CDR2 SNEGSKA (reference sequence). The CDR3 is CSARVTGQGPQHF.

V usage is TRBV5-5 and J usage is TRBJ1-5; as DNA is missing, the TRBD1 call by TCRdb cannot be tested. Germline V lookup: CDR1 SGHKS, CDR2 YYEKEE (reference sequence). The CDR3 is 17 amino acids. CDR3 region: CASSLVRRDFANQPQHF.

The chain employs TRBV4-1 and TRBJ2-2; TCRdb selects TRBD1, and the lack of DNA leaves this call unchecked. The CDR3 has 16 amino acids. Germline loops: CDR1 MGHRA, CDR2 YSYEKL. CDR3 in amino acids: CASSQVRGSNTGELFF.

The gene calls are TRBV27 and TRBJ1-4. Germline lookup yields CDR1 MNHEY and CDR2 SMNVEV (reference sequence). This CDR3 contains 15 residues. CDR3: CASSPREGRGEKLFF.

This chain links TRBV5-1 with TRBJ2-7. Per germline, CDR1 SGHRS and CDR2 YFSETQ. This CDR3 region has 14 residues. The CDR3 loop reads CASSLYRSSYEQYF. Combining the CDR3 with reference TRBV5-1 and TRBJ2-7 gives the whole variable domain KAGVTQTPRYLIKTRGQQVTLSCSPISGHRSVSWYQQTPGQGLQFLFEYFSETQRNKGNFPGRFSGRQFSNSRSEMNVSTLELGDSALYLCASSLYRSSYEQYFGPGTRLTVT.

This sequence joins TRBV6-2 or TRBV6-3 and TRBJ1-1; TCRdb picks TRBD1, but there is no DNA to check that call. Germline V lookup: CDR1 MNHEY, CDR2 SVGEGT. The CDR3 totals 15 residues. The CDR3 loop is CASSYFGTGNTEAFF.

The chain couples TRBV28 to TRBJ2-7; TCRdb proposes TRBD2, but this gene call is untestable without DNA. This CDR3 is built from 15 residues. CDR1 is MDHEN, CDR2 SYDVKM, per germline. CDR3 sequence reads: CASSLFSAGSYEQYF.

CDR3 sequence reads: CASSQDPGQGYEQYF. The rearrangement links TRBV4-3 to TRBJ2-7; without DNA, the TCRdb call of TRBD1 cannot be checked. Germline V CDR1 and CDR2: LGHNA, YSLEER. The CDR3 contains 15 residues.